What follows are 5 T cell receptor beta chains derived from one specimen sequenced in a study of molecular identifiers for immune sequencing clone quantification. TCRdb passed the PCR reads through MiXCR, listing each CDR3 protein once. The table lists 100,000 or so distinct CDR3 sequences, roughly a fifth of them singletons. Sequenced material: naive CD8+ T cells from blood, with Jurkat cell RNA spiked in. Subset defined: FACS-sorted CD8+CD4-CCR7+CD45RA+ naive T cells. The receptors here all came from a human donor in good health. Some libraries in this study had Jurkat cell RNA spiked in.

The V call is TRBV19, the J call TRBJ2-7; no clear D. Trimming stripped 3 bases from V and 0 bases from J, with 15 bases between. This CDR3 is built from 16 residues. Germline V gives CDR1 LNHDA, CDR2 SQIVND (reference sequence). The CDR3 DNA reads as TGTGCCAGTAGTATCGCCATGGGGATATTCTCCTACGAGCAGTACTTC. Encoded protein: CASSIAMGIFSYEQYF.

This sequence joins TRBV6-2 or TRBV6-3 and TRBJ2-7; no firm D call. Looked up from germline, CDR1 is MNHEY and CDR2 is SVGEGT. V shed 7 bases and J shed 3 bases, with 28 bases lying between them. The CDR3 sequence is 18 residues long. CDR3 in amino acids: CASTEGPTGSADVYEQYF. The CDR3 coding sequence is TGTGCCAGCACCGAAGGGCCGACTGGCAGCGCGGACGTCTACGAGCAGTACTTC.

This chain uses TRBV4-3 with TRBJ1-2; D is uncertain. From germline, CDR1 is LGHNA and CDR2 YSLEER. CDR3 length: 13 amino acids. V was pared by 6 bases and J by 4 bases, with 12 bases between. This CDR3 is CASSHETGYGYTF. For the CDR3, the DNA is TGCGCCAGCAGTCATGAAACGGGCTATGGCTACACCTTC.

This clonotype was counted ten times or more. The CDR3 bases are TGTGCCAGCAGCGTAGGCAGGAACGGGTTCACTGAAGCTTTCTTT. It is translated as CASSVGRNGFTEAFF. The chain joins TRBV9 to TRBJ1-1; D ambiguous. Germline V gene lookup returns CDR1 SGDLS and CDR2 YYNGEE. The CDR3 contains 15 residues. V lost 0 bases, J lost 4 bases, and 13 bases lay in between.

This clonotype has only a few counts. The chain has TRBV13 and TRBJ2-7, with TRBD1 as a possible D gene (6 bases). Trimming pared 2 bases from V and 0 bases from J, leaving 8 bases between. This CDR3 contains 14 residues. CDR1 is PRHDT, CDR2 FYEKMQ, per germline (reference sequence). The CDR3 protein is CASSLQGNSYEQYF. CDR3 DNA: TGTGCCAGCAGCTTACAGGGGAACTCCTACGAGCAGTACTTC. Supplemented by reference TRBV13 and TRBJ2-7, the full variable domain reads AAGVIQSPRHLIKEKRETATLKCYPIPRHDTVYWYQQGPGQDPQFLISFYEKMQSDKGSIPDRFSAQQFSDYHSELNMSSLELGDSALYFCASSLQGNSYEQYFGPGTRLTVT.